This T cell receptor (beta chain) was captured by sequencing in a study of shared clonotypes between healthy human individuals. Whole-study results and caveats: Non-shared clonotypes were found to have lower generation probabilities than the clonotypes that were shared by all four of the sorted-subset donors.

CDR1 MDHEN and CDR2 SYDVKM come from the germline V gene. The CDR3 contains 16 residues. With 5 bases clipped from V and 8 bases from J, the junction kept 13 bases outside the gene matches. Points on this clone: No antigen is known for it.

CD8 cells classed as naive were CD45RO-negative and positively selected for CCR7, excluding terminally differentiated effector memory CD45RA+ cells. Assay used: immunoSEQ multiplex PCR; TCRdb lists only in-frame clones, some missing. The table records around 1,900,000 clones, just over 90% of them present only once. Material: naive CD8+ T cells from PBMCs. V and J are TRBV28 and TRBJ2-1; 9 bases match TRBD1. The sequence was obtained from a man aged 18 to 29 in good health. Some clones in this sample may be carry-over from other donors' samples. The CDR3 loop reads CASSAYRGPHFHEQFF. The CDR3, as DNA: TGTGCCAGCAGTGCCTACAGGGGGCCTCACTTCCATGAGCAGTTCTTC.